This T cell receptor (beta chain) is drawn from a study of blood T cell repertoires in COVID-19. Study processing details: Estimated nucleated cell counts came from reference gene primer amplification. Assay used: immunoSEQ multiplex PCR; TCRdb lists only in-frame clones, some missing. That table supplies the V and J calls and clone size; D and trimming were determined from the DNA. The sample lists about 200,000 clones, just under 85% occurring once. Losses at the gene ends were 5 bases for V and 4 bases for J; bases not matched to a gene: 9. The CDR3 has 16 amino acids. From germline, CDR1 is GTSNPN and CDR2 SVGIG (reference sequence).

Specimen: peripheral blood. The chain combines TRBV30 with TRBJ2-2; 11 bases agree with TRBD2. The receptor comes from a woman aged 70-85 years with active or convalescent COVID-19. Here the CDR3 reads CAWGVWTSGFTGELFF. The CDR3 nucleotides read TGTGCCTGGGGGGTGTGGACTAGCGGGTTCACCGGGGAGCTGTTTTTT.